This T cell receptor (beta chain) came from a study of regulatory T cells in long-lasting Graves disease (dated by TCRdb to the early 2020s). As for the study more broadly: Patients with newly diagnosed Graves' disease had been on antithyroid drugs for under 3 months. This study used TCR sequencing and RNA sequencing of peripheral blood to compare persistent Graves' disease patients against newly diagnosed Graves' disease patients. A total of 33 samples were covered by TCR sequencing, comprising approximately 13 persistent and 20 or so newly diagnosed Graves' disease patients. The study took place in China and was registered as a clinical trial.

Results the study describes overall, beyond this receptor: The authors acknowledged the small sample size as a limitation that may reduce accuracy. Because the primary lesion, thyroid tissue, could not be accessed, the study looked at peripheral blood alone. Sequencing and analysis were limited to the TCR beta chain. Patients with persistent disease shared more public clonotypes (under 3,000) than newly diagnosed patients did (more than 900). Preferential use of TRBV28, TRBJ1-2 and TRBJ2-5 was observed in persistent disease, whereas TRBV20-1 and TRBJ2-1 were favored in newly diagnosed disease. Persistent Graves' disease patients showed lower TCR Shannon entropy and fewer highly expanded clones than newly diagnosed patients, suggesting clonal expansion.

Ends trimmed: V by 0 bases, J by 3 bases; bases unmatched to a gene: 0. From the germline V gene (reference sequence), CDR1 is GTSNPN and CDR2 is SVGIG. From the cysteine through the phenylalanine, the CDR3 covers 15 amino acids. The retained sequence is limited to the CDR3, 45 bases, with the frame set at the first base. To prepare the library, multiplex PCR was applied. The instrument was an Illumina HiSeq 4000. TCR beta libraries were built with iRepertoire HTBI primers and Arm-PCR amplification of CDR3 regions. Before sequencing, the PCR products underwent gel purification. The authors processed their data as follows. Gene usage analysis of CDR3 amino acid clonotypes relied on the roughly 60 TRBV and fewer than 15 TRBJ segments identified across samples. COPE and FqMerger were used to merge the filtered high-quality paired reads into contigs. BLAST was used to align contigs to the IMGT TRBV, TRBD and TRBJ reference genes, and CDR3 was defined following IMGT. Any clonotype with a frequency above 0.1% was counted as a highly expanded clone. Shannon entropy served as the measure of repertoire diversity, while the Gini coefficient captured V-J evenness. A clonotype was considered public if more than one individual shared it. Using fastp at Q25 and MiXCR, TCRdb reprocessed the public reads and kept productive beta chains. Rows matching on CDR3 protein sequence are summarized as one entry with the most common DNA and genes. V and J calls and clone size were set by TCRdb, not the authors. The sample contains 350,000 to 400,000 distinct CDR3 sequences, around 15% of them found a single time. The ten largest account for roughly 21% of the sample.

The table lists this clonotype with many counts. Its antigen is not yet known. No per-base quality is available; no much larger clone lies one base away. The time point label, as the study defines it: newly diagnosed GD, antithyroid drugs for less than 3 months. RNA was extracted from PBMCs in TRIzol for both TCR sequencing and RNA sequencing. The diagnosis of Graves' disease was made according to American Thyroid Association guidelines. Recruitment of patients was carried out at an endocrinology department in Xi'an, China. From each patient, around 8.3 milliliters of peripheral blood was collected into an EDTA anticoagulant tube. PBMCs were isolated by Ficoll Paque Plus density gradient separation without further T cell sorting. An Agilent 2100 Bioanalyzer and agarose gel were used to assess RNA quality, and a NanoDrop 2000 was used to measure RNA concentration. The same sample was also used in a study of T cells in Graves' hyperthyroidism and ophthalmopathy. From that second study: Graves' hyperthyroidism was defined as stable when no progression to ophthalmopathy occurred over 18 months of follow-up. The hyperthyroidism patients were between 18 and 65 years old and newly diagnosed, with a disease duration of less than 2 months. Any patient with an uncontrolled infection, another autoimmune disease, pregnancy or lactation was excluded. Clinical symptoms, serum thyroxine and TRAb, thyroid ultrasound, and orbital computed tomography formed the basis for the diagnoses. For the first round of RT-PCR on the TCR CDR3, the HTBI primer set was used together with the Qiagen OneStep RT-PCR kit. Blood samples also contained most of the expanded thyroid clonotypes (frequency above 0.001), which suggests that blood repertoires may reflect thyroid immune responses. A 13 V-J signature model separated ophthalmopathy from stable hyperthyroidism, with 87.88% sensitivity and 81.08% specificity in cross-validation and 80%/75% in testing. In validation, progression to ophthalmopathy was predicted by the model with nearly 71% sensitivity and just over 72% specificity, a median of roughly 6.4 months before onset. TCR V-J signatures able to tell the groups apart were searched for in a discovery cohort of approximately 95 patients, of whom more than 40 had Graves' ophthalmopathy and about 60 had stable Graves' hyperthyroidism. An independent validation cohort of around 19 hyperthyroidism patients and about 15 patients who later progressed to ophthalmopathy tested prospective prediction of ophthalmopathy. The roughly 94 discovery patients were randomly divided into training and test sets at a 7:3 ratio. In addition, the study compared T-cell repertoires in thyroid tissue and in blood from about six Graves' hyperthyroidism patients. After blood sampling, hyperthyroidism patients were treated with methimazole at a starting dose of 30 mg daily, and ophthalmopathy patients were treated with high-dose intravenous methylprednisolone. A second multiplex PCR round built the libraries, followed by size selection and purification. The libraries were sequenced on an Illumina HiSeq2000 using paired-end 100 bp reads. SOAPnuke was used to process the raw data, throwing out any read that contained adapters or uncalled bases, had a mean Phred below 15, or lacked an exact constant-primer or identifier match. COPE v1.2.5 was used to merge high-quality paired reads, and clonotypes were defined as unique nucleotide sequences. MiTCR v1.1 was used to align the clonotypes against IMGT TRBV, TRBD and TRBJ reference segments. Only V-J combinations with frequency above 0.0001, covering about 99% of repertoires, were analysed. The TCS score was defined as F50 (clonal expansion) divided by E x V (chaos), with BLOSUM62-based TCRdist calculated between CDR3 peptides within each V-J. Welch's t-statistics and random forest reduced 500 to 550 V-J features to fewer than 15, which were used in a naive Bayes classifier (R e1071). Sample size was not statistically predetermined, and blinding of investigators to group allocation was not performed. The paper describes TCR Vbeta CDR3 sequencing of roughly 130 peripheral blood samples, made up of some 42 ophthalmopathy patients, roughly 72 hyperthyroidism patients and about 17 progressor patients.

The source material was peripheral blood mononuclear cells (PBMCs), sampled at new diagnosis, from a patient treated with antithyroid drugs. This sequence originates from a woman aged 18-29 years with Graves disease. Donor details come from another sample of the same person, matched by shared clones. The chain couples TRBV30 to TRBJ2-1; TRBD2 fits 12 bases in the junction. In nucleotides, the sequence is TGTGCCTGGAGTGTACTAGCGGGAGGCTACAATGAGCAGTTCTTC. Its protein is CAWSVLAGGYNEQFF. The full variable domain, with segments outside the CDR3 supplied by the reference TRBV30 and TRBJ2-1 proteins, appears as SQTIHQWPATLVQPVGSPLSLECTVEGTSNPNLYWYRQAAGRGLQLLFYSVGIGQISSEVPQNLSASRPQDRQFILSSKKLLLSDSGFYLCAWSVLAGGYNEQFFGPGTRLTVL.